Following are 19 T cell receptor beta chains from one sample sequenced in a study of T-cell memory formation after mild COVID-19. TCRdb re-called the 5' RACE reads with MiXCR, one entry per CDR3 protein. The sample lists almost 350,000 distinct CDR3 sequences, roughly 19% occurring once. The sample comprised PBMCs or a T cell subset sorted from them (not recorded which). The receptors here all came from a man between 18 and 35 years old who had mild COVID-19 (a few samples of this study predate the infection). Cell type and time point are not known.

This chain links TRBV7-2 with TRBJ2-1, with a tentative D call TRBD1 (6 bases). Trimming stripped 5 bases from V and 0 bases from J, with 17 bases between. The CDR3 is made up of 17 amino acids. CDR1 SGHTA and CDR2 FQGNSA come from the germline V gene. CDR3 in DNA: TGTGCCAGCAGCACAGGGCCGATCTACTACTCCTACAATGAGCAGTTCTTC. This gives the protein CASSTGPIYYSYNEQFF.

This clonotype was counted a few times. The chain recombines TRBV5-5 with TRBJ1-4; a possible D gene is TRBD1 (6 bases). Germline loops: CDR1 SGHKS, CDR2 YYEKEE (reference sequence). Trimming took 3 bases from V and 0 from J, leaving 12 bases between them. This CDR3 is 16 amino acids long. CDR3 sequence (DNA): TGTGCCAGCAGCTCGAGGACAGTAACAACTAATGAAAAACTGTTTTTT. Its protein product is CASSSRTVTTNEKLFF.

This chain links TRBV7-2 with TRBJ2-1; maybe TRBD1 (6 bases). CDR1 SGHTA and CDR2 FQGNSA come from the germline V gene. V gave up 5 bases and J gave up 4 bases, with 18 bases separating them. This CDR3 has 16 amino acids. DNA of the CDR3: TGTGCCAGCAGCCCGATAGGGGACACTGCGTACAATGAGCAGTTCTTC. It specifies CASSPIGDTAYNEQFF.

The J gene is TRBJ2-5, the V gene TRBV20-1; the D is unclear. V was shortened by 0 bases and J by 3 bases, with 8 bases between the two germline ends. In germline, CDR1 is DFQATT, CDR2 SNEGSKA (reference sequence). This CDR3 contains 13 residues. The DNA for the CDR3 is TGCAGTGCTAGAGATGGGAATAAAGAGACCCAGTACTTC. Encoded protein: CSARDGNKETQYF.

This clonotype was seen at least ten times. The V gene is TRBV6-2 or TRBV6-3, the J gene TRBJ2-3; 11 bases map to TRBD2. The junction had 5 bases not matched to a gene; V was cut back by 2 bases and J by 4 bases. The germline gives CDR1 MNHEY, CDR2 SVGEGT. This CDR3 is 16 amino acids long. This CDR3 is CASSYVTSGESDTQYF. The CDR3, as DNA: TGTGCCAGCAGTTACGTGACTAGCGGGGAGTCAGATACGCAGTATTTT.

In this sample, this clonotype turned up a few times. The chain has TRBV5-1 and TRBJ2-3; unclear D gene. The CDR3 length is 13 residues. With 3 bases removed from V and 3 bases from J, the gap between germline ends came to 8 bases. Looked up from germline, CDR1 is SGHRS and CDR2 is YFSETQ. The CDR3 DNA follows: TGCGCCAGCAGCTGGGTGGGTACAGATACGCAGTATTTT. Amino acid sequence: CASSWVGTDTQYF.

The rearrangement uses TRBV5-1 and TRBJ2-5; 8 bases align to TRBD1. CDR3 length equals 14 residues. Losses at the gene ends were 1 base for V and 4 bases for J; bases not matched to a gene: 3. CDR1 SGHRS and CDR2 YFSETQ come from the germline V gene. This CDR3 is CASSLRDRPETQYF. CDR3 coding DNA: TGCGCCAGCAGCTTGCGGGACAGGCCAGAGACCCAGTACTTC.

This clonotype was seen a handful of times. The chain has TRBV15 and TRBJ1-5; 8 bases agree with TRBD1. Germline V gene sequence: CDR1 LNHNV, CDR2 YYDKDF (reference sequence). The CDR3 is made up of 15 amino acids. The J segment lost 4 bases and the V segment lost 4 bases, leaving 6 bases of the junction unmatched. The CDR3 DNA is TGTGCCACCAGCATCTCCGGACAGGGAAATCAGCCCCAGCATTTT. Its translation: CATSISGQGNQPQHF.

In its sample, this clonotype was seen a few times. The rearrangement uses TRBV5-1 and TRBJ1-1, with D possibly TRBD1 on 5 matching bases. The ends were cut back, 5 bases at V and 0 bases at J, with 11 bases in the middle. CDR3 size: 14 residues. Germline lookup yields CDR1 SGHRS and CDR2 YFSETQ. CDR3 amino acids: CASRGDSVNTEAFF. The CDR3 DNA sequence: TGCGCCAGCAGAGGGGACTCCGTGAACACTGAAGCTTTCTTT.

This sequence joins TRBV6-6 and TRBJ2-3; 7 bases are shared with TRBD2. J was trimmed by 1 base and V by 0 bases; bases with no gene match: 7. Per germline, CDR1 MNHNY and CDR2 SVGAGI (reference sequence). The CDR3 has 17 residues. The CDR3 nucleotides are TGTGCCAGCAGTTACTCGGGGAGCGGGGAGCGCACAGATACGCAGTATTTT. It translates to CASSYSGSGERTDTQYF.

V gene TRBV4-2 combines with J gene TRBJ2-2; 10 nucleotides align to TRBD2. This CDR3 has 14 residues. Per germline, CDR1 LGHNA and CDR2 YNFKEQ. Trimming removed 6 bases from V and 6 bases from J; junction bases left unmatched: 4. The CDR3 coding sequence is TGTGCCAGCAGGAGCGGGGGGGCATCCGGGGAGCTGTTTTTT. Its protein is CASRSGGASGELFF.

This clonotype occurred a few times. J is TRBJ2-5 and V is TRBV20-1; D is unresolved. The V end lost 0 bases, the J end lost 9 bases, and 14 bases lay between the germline ends. The CDR3 extends over 13 amino acids. Germline loops: CDR1 DFQATT, CDR2 SNEGSKA (reference sequence). The chain's CDR3 is CSARDQGSMAQYF. CDR3 in DNA: TGCAGTGCTAGAGATCAAGGGTCTATGGCCCAGTACTTC.

V gene TRBV7-9 combines with J gene TRBJ2-7; 14 nucleotides agree with TRBD2. CDR3 length: 17 amino acids. The J segment lost 2 bases and the V segment lost 5 bases, leaving 8 bases of the junction unmatched. In germline, CDR1 is SEHNR, CDR2 FQNEAQ (reference sequence). CDR3 protein: CASSPGTSGGQPYEQYF. The CDR3 bases are TGTGCCAGCAGCCCAGGGACTAGCGGGGGCCAACCCTACGAGCAGTACTTC. Based on the CDR3 plus reference TRBV7-9 and TRBJ2-7, the full variable domain is DTGVSQNPRHKITKRGQNVTFRCDPISEHNRLYWYRQTLGQGPEFLTYFQNEAQLEKSRLLSDRFSAERPKGSFSTLEIQRTEQGDSAMYLCASSPGTSGGQPYEQYFGPGTRLTVT.

V and J are TRBV7-8 and TRBJ2-3; a weak D match, TRBD2 (6 bases). Germline lookup yields CDR1 SGHVS and CDR2 FQNEAQ. The CDR3 sequence is 16 residues long. V shed 8 bases and J shed 1 base, with 19 bases lying between them. In DNA form, the CDR3 reads TGTGCCAGCGCACGGGGGAGGATACCGGGCACAGATACGCAGTATTTT. Translated: CASARGRIPGTDTQYF.

This rearrangement joins TRBV29-1 to TRBJ1-1; D call uncertain. The V gene lost 4 bases and the J gene lost 2 bases, with 5 bases spanning the gap. Germline CDR1 reads SQVTM; CDR2 reads ANQGSEA. The CDR3 consists of 11 residues. Here the CDR3 reads CSVGVNTEAFF. As DNA, the CDR3 is TGCAGCGTTGGGGTTAACACTGAAGCTTTCTTT. Variable domain in full (rest from reference TRBV29-1 and TRBJ1-1): SAVISQKPSRDICQRGTSLTIQCQVDSQVTMMFWYRQQPGQSLTLIATANQGSEATYESGFVIDKFPISRPNLTFSTLTVSNMSPEDSSIYLCSVGVNTEAFFGQGTRLTVV.

The rearrangement uses TRBV6-2 or TRBV6-3 and TRBJ2-5; D call uncertain. With 0 bases removed from V and 5 bases from J, the gap between germline ends came to 13 bases. Germline assignment: CDR1 MNHEY and CDR2 SVGEGT. The CDR3 is 15 amino acids. The CDR3 DNA reads as TGTGCCAGCAGTTACTCGACTTTTGGTGAGGAGACCCAGTACTTC. Translated: CASSYSTFGEETQYF.

The genes are TRBV7-9 and TRBJ1-2; D uncertain. This CDR3 comprises 13 residues. Germline V CDR1 and CDR2: SEHNR, FQNEAQ (reference sequence). V was shortened by 10 bases and J by 4 bases, with 16 bases between the two germline ends. CDR3 loop: CAISRGQGYGYTF. CDR3 DNA: TGTGCCATAAGTCGTGGGCAAGGCTATGGCTACACCTTC.

CDR3 in amino acids: CSASRAETYEQYF. The CDR3 coding sequence is TGCAGTGCTAGTCGGGCGGAAACCTACGAGCAGTACTTC. The rearrangement uses TRBV20-1 and TRBJ2-7; no firm D call. This CDR3 has 13 residues. Germline loops: CDR1 DFQATT, CDR2 SNEGSKA (reference sequence). V lost 3 bases and J lost 2, with 11 bases in between.

The chain combines TRBV12-3 or TRBV12-4 with TRBJ1-2; D perhaps matches TRBD1 (5 bases). CDR3 size: 14 residues. V lost 1 base and J lost 4, with 10 bases in between. CDR3 in DNA: TGTGCCAGCAGTTTAGGGGGCCGTAGCTATGGCTACACCTTC. Amino acid sequence: CASSLGGRSYGYTF.